Listed here is a single T cell receptor beta chain. This entry comes from a study of blood T cell repertoires in COVID-19. The data were produced by immunoSEQ multiplex PCR, yet TCRdb's version contains in-frame clones alone and is incomplete. Of about 140,000 clones detected, 76% appear once; the ten largest clones hold 4.5% to 5%. The CDR3 covers 13 residues. Per germline, CDR1 KGHDR and CDR2 SFDVKD. V was pared by 8 bases and J by 2 bases, with 9 bases between. The sample comprised peripheral blood. The sequence derives from an elderly woman with active or convalescent COVID-19. The J gene is TRBJ2-1, the V gene TRBV24-1, with a weak D call TRBD1 (6 bases). The CDR3, as DNA: TGTGCCACCAAAGGGGACACCTACAATGAGCAGTTCTTC. This codes for CATKGDTYNEQFF.